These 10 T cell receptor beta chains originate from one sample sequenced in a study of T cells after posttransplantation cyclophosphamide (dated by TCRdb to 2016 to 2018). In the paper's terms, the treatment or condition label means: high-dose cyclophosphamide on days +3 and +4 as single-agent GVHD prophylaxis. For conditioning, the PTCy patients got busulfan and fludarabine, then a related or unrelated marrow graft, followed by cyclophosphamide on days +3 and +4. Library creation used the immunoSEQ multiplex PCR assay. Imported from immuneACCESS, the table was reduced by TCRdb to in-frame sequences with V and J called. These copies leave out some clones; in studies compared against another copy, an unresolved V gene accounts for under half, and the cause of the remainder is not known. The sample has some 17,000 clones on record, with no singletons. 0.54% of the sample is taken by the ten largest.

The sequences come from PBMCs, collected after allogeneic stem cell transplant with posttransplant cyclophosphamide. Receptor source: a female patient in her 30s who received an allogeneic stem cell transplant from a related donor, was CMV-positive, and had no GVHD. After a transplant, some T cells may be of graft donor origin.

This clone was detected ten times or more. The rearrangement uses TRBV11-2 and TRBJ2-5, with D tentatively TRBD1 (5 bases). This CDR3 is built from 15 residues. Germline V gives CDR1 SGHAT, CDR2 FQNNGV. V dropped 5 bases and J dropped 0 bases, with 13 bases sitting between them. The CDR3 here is CASSPQGANQETQYF. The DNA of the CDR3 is TGTGCCAGCAGCCCCCAGGGTGCTAACCAAGAGACCCAGTACTTC.

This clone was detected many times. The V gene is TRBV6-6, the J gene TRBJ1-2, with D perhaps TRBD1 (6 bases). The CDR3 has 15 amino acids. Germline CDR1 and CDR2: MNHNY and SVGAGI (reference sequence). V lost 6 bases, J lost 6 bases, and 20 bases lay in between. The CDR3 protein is CASRIPRGPENGYTF. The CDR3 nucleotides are TGTGCCAGCAGGATACCCAGGGGCCCGGAGAATGGCTACACCTTC.

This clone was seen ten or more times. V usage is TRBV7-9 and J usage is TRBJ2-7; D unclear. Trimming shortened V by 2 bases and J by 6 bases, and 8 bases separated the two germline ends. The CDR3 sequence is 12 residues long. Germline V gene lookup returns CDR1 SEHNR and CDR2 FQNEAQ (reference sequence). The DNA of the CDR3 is TGTGCCAGCAGCTTATTGAATAGCGAGCAGTACTTC. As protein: CASSLLNSEQYF.

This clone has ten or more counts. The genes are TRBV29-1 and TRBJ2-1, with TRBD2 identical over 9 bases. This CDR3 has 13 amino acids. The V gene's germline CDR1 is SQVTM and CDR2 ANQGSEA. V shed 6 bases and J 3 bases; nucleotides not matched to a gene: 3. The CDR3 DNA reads TGCAGCGTCAGCGGGGGGATCTACAATGAGCAGTTCTTC. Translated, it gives CSVSGGIYNEQFF.

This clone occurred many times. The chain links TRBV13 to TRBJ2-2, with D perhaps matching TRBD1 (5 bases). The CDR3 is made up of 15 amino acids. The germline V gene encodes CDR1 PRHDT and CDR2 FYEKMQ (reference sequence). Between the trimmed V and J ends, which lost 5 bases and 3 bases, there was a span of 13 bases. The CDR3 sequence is CASSPYDRDTGELFF. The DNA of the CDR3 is TGTGCCAGCAGCCCCTACGACAGAGACACCGGGGAGCTGTTTTTT. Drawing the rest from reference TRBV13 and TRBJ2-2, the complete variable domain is AAGVIQSPRHLIKEKRETATLKCYPIPRHDTVYWYQQGPGQDPQFLISFYEKMQSDKGSIPDRFSAQQFSDYHSELNMSSLELGDSALYFCASSPYDRDTGELFFGEGSRLTVL.

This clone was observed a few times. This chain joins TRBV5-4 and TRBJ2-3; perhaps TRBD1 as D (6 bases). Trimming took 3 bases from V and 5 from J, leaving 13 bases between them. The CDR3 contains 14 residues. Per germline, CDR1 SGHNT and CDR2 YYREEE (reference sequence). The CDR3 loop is CASSSYRDRDTQYF. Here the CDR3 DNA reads TGTGCCAGCAGCTCCTACAGGGATCGAGATACGCAGTATTTT.

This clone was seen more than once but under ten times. In DNA, the CDR3 is TGTGCCAGCAGTTCAAGCGGGATCCTCTACGAGCAGTACTTC. Translating it yields CASSSSGILYEQYF. The rearrangement links TRBV28 to TRBJ2-5, with 7 nucleotides matching TRBD2. The end of the DNA aligns better with TRBJ2-7, so the J call may be wrong. This CDR3 has 14 residues. CDR1 and CDR2 (germline): MDHEN, SYDVKM.

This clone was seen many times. DNA for the CDR3: TGTGCCAGCAGTGGACAGGGGTTGGATACGCAGTATTTT. It yields the protein CASSGQGLDTQYF. V usage is TRBV25-1 and J usage is TRBJ2-3, with TRBD1 matching over 8 bases. Per the germline V gene, CDR1 is MGHDK and CDR2 is SYGVNS. This CDR3 spans 13 amino acids. Losses at the gene ends were 4 bases for V and 6 bases for J; bases not matched to a gene: 3.

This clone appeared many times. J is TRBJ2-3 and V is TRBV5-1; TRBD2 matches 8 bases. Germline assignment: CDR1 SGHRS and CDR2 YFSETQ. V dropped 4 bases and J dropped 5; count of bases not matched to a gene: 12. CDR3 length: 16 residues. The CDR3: CASSLTGTRGGDTQYF. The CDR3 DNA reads TGCGCCAGCAGCCTCACCGGGACTAGGGGAGGAGATACGCAGTATTTT.

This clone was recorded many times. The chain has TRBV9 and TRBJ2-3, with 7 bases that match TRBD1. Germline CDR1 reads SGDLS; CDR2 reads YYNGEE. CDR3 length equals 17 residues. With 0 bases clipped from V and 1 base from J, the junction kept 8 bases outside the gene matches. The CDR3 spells CASSVGAGQAGTDTQYF. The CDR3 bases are TGTGCCAGCAGCGTAGGGGCTGGACAGGCCGGCACAGATACGCAGTATTTT.